These T cell receptor beta chains were read from a single sample in a study of T cells in tuberculosis. The method was immunoSEQ multiplex PCR; TCRdb's version includes in-frame clones alone and lacks a portion of them. The sample has about 45,000 clones; around 94% are singletons. The sequenced sample consisted of PBMCs. The receptors derive from a donor under 30 with latent tuberculosis or without tuberculosis infection. Some clones in this sample may be carry-over from other donors' samples. Each CDR3 is given with its conserved first and last residue. A D gene is named only where the DNA matches it firmly. Size values are once, few and many counts, or a class for expanded clones, and some rows have none.

len,v_gene,abundance,j_gene,d_gene,CDR3nt,CDR3aa
15,TRBV27,.,TRBJ1-2,TRBD1,TGTGCCAGCAGAGATCTGACAGGGGGTATCTATGGCTACACCTTC,CASRDLTGGIYGYTF
16,TRBV2,.,TRBJ2-2,TRBD2,TGTGCCAGCAGTCCGGAGGGACTAGCGATATCCGGGGAGCTGTTTTTT,CASSPEGLAISGELFF
10,TRBV27,once,TRBJ2-5,.,TGTGCCAGCTTAGAAGAGACCCAGTACTTC,CASLEETQYF
11,TRBV20-1,.,TRBJ2-1,.,TGCAGTGCTCCCGGGACACGGGCGCAGTTCTTC,CSAPGTRAQFF
13,TRBV4-3,.,TRBJ2-5,.,TGCGCCAGCAGTACTAACCCCGGGGAGACCCAGTACTTC,CASSTNPGETQYF
15,TRBV14,.,TRBJ2-5,TRBD1,TGTGCCAGCAGCCGCCCGACAGGGGGCCGGGAGACCCAGTACTTC,CASSRPTGGRETQYF
15,TRBV7-6,.,TRBJ2-5,TRBD1,TGTGCCAGCAGCTTATCAGGGGGCAATTATGAGACCCAGTACTTC,CASSLSGGNYETQYF
15,TRBV6-5,.,TRBJ2-7,.,TGTGCCAGCAGGCCCCGTTCACGGGGTACCTACGAGCAGTACTTC,CASRPRSRGTYEQYF
14,TRBV28,.,TRBJ2-5,.,TGTGCCAGCAGTTTAGGGCTACCTCCAGAGACCCAGTACTTC,CASSLGLPPETQYF
15,TRBV10-2,.,TRBJ1-2,.,TGCGCCAGCAGTGAGTCTAAGGAGGGGACGTATGGCTACACCTTC,CASSESKEGTYGYTF